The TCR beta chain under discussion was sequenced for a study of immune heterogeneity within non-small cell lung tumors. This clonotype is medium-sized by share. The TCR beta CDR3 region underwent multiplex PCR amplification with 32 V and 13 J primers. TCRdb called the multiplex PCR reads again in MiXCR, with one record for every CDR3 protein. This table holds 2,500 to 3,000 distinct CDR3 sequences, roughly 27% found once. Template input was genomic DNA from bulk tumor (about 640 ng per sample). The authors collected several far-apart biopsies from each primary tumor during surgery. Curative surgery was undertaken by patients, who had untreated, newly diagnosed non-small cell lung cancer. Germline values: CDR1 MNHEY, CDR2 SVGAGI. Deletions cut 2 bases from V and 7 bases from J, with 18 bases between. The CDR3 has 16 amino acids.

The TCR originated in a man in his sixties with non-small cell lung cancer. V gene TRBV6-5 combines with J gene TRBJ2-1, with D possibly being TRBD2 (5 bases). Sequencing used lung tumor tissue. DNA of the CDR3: TGTGCCAGCAGTTACGGCCGAGGGCTAGCCGGGAATGAGCAGTTCTTC. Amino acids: CASSYGRGLAGNEQFF.